The 20 T cell receptor beta chains listed next were all sequenced from one sample in a study of blood T cell repertoires in COVID-19. The data were produced by immunoSEQ multiplex PCR, yet TCRdb's version contains in-frame clones alone and is incomplete. The sample lists about 59,000 clones; about 90% were seen once. The specimen sequenced was peripheral blood. The receptors were sampled from a man older than 75 in a cohort sampled during active COVID-19.

The chain joins TRBV7-2 to TRBJ2-1; 7 positions match TRBD2. Germline lookup yields CDR1 SGHTA and CDR2 FQGNSA. Germline trimming cut 3 bases from V and 4 bases from J; bases unmatched to any gene: 6. CDR3 length equals 15 residues. Here the CDR3 DNA reads TGTGCCAGCAGCTTGGGGCTAGCGGTATACAATGAGCAGTTCTTC. Translated: CASSLGLAVYNEQFF.

The rearrangement joins TRBV6-5 to TRBJ2-5, with 12 positions matching TRBD1. This CDR3 spans 16 amino acids. Per the germline V gene, CDR1 is MNHEY and CDR2 is SVGAGI. Germline trimming cut 0 bases from V and 5 bases from J; bases unmatched to any gene: 4. CDR3 protein: CASSYSAGQGAETQYF. The CDR3 DNA follows: TGTGCCAGCAGTTACTCCGCGGGACAGGGGGCTGAGACCCAGTACTTC.

This rearrangement joins TRBV10-2 to TRBJ2-3, with TRBD2 matching over 8 bases. Per the germline V gene, CDR1 is WSHSY and CDR2 is SAAADI. There are 15 residues in the CDR3. V dropped 6 bases and J dropped 2; count of bases not matched to a gene: 7. The CDR3, as DNA: TGCGCCAGCAGAGAAGCGGGGGCGTACACAGATACGCAGTATTTT. The encoded protein is CASREAGAYTDTQYF.

The chain employs TRBV7-3 and TRBJ2-1, with TRBD2 as a possible D gene (6 bases). V was trimmed by 6 bases and J by 1 base, leaving 13 bases between them. The CDR3 is made up of 15 amino acids. Per germline, CDR1 SGHTA and CDR2 FQGTGA. CDR3 in DNA: TGTGCCAGCAGTTCCGGGACTCAGTCCTACAATGAGCAGTTCTTC. Amino acids: CASSSGTQSYNEQFF.

This clone turned up a few times. The chain combines TRBV5-3 with TRBJ1-2; 7 positions match TRBD1. TRBV5-3 is classed as an ORF, of uncertain function. The CDR3 covers 13 residues. V lost 5 bases and J lost 4; bases outside the gene matches: 5. The CDR3 spells CARRGTVFYGYTF. In DNA, the CDR3 is TGTGCCAGAAGAGGGACAGTTTTCTATGGCTACACCTTC.

The V call is TRBV6-4, the J call TRBJ2-3; D call uncertain. Trimming left V 7 bases short and J 0 bases short, with 11 bases between. This CDR3 contains 14 residues. The germline V gene has CDR1 MRHNA and CDR2 SNTAGT. The CDR3 region has the DNA TGTGCCAGCATGATAGTTCATAGCACAGATACGCAGTATTTT. This codes for CASMIVHSTDTQYF.

This rearrangement joins TRBV3-1 (or the pseudogene TRBV3-2) to TRBJ2-3, with 8 nucleotides matching TRBD2. This CDR3 is 16 amino acids long. Per the germline V gene, CDR1 is LGHDT and CDR2 is YNNKEL (reference sequence). V dropped 4 bases and J dropped 0; count of bases not matched to a gene: 6. In DNA, the CDR3 is TGTGCCAGCAGCCCCTTAGCGGGGTTTAGCACAGATACGCAGTATTTT. Residues: CASSPLAGFSTDTQYF.

The rearrangement joins TRBV2 to TRBJ1-4; 7 bases are a match to TRBD1. The CDR3 length is 14 residues. J was trimmed by 1 base and V by 6 bases; bases with no gene match: 2. Germline V gives CDR1 SNHLY, CDR2 FYNNEI. CDR3 in DNA: TGTGCCAGCAGGAGACAGGGAACTAATGAAAAACTGTTTTTT. It specifies CASRRQGTNEKLFF.

Points on this clone: Other DNA sequences from this sample encode an identical CDR3 as well. This chain joins TRBV5-1 and TRBJ2-3; 10 nucleotides line up with TRBD1. V lost 4 bases to trimming and J lost 3 bases; unmatched junction nucleotides: 2. Germline V lookup: CDR1 SGHRS, CDR2 YFSETQ. The CDR3 spans 14 residues. CDR3 DNA sequence: TGCGCCAGCAGCCCGGGACAGGGGACAGATACGCAGTATTTT. It yields the protein CASSPGQGTDTQYF. The variable domain in full, completed from reference TRBV5-1 and TRBJ2-3, reads KAGVTQTPRYLIKTRGQQVTLSCSPISGHRSVSWYQQTPGQGLQFLFEYFSETQRNKGNFPGRFSGRQFSNSRSEMNVSTLELGDSALYLCASSPGQGTDTQYFGPGTRLTVL.

The chain is built from TRBV5-6 and TRBJ2-3; possible D gene TRBD1, 6 bases. The V gene's germline CDR1 is SGHDT and CDR2 YYEEEE. This CDR3 comprises 12 residues. V lost 7 bases to trimming and J lost 5 bases, with 11 bases between them. CDR3 residues: CASGTRVDTQYF. In DNA form, the CDR3 reads TGTGCCAGCGGGACACGGGTAGATACGCAGTATTTT.

This chain joins TRBV18 and TRBJ2-5; possibly TRBD1 for D (6 bases). Germline assignment: CDR1 KGHSH and CDR2 LQKENI. This CDR3 region has 14 residues. Trimming shortened V by 3 bases and J by 7 bases, and 15 bases separated the two germline ends. The CDR3 sequence is CASSPTQGKGTQYF. Here the CDR3 DNA reads TGTGCCAGCTCACCCACACAGGGAAAGGGGACCCAGTACTTC.

This chain joins TRBV10-3 and TRBJ1-1, with 10 bases aligning to TRBD1. J lost 1 base, V lost 6 bases, and 2 bases had no gene match. The CDR3 loop spans 14 amino acids. Germline V gene sequence: CDR1 ENHRY, CDR2 SYGVKD. The CDR3 here is CAIRTGGANTEAFF. CDR3 DNA sequence: TGTGCCATCAGGACAGGGGGCGCGAACACTGAAGCTTTCTTT.

The chain is built from TRBV18 and TRBJ2-3; D perhaps matches TRBD2 (6 bases). The CDR3 extends over 14 amino acids. Germline V CDR1 and CDR2: KGHSH, LQKENI. V shed 6 bases and J shed 4 bases, with 14 bases lying between them. The CDR3, as DNA: TGTGCCAGCTCCCGGGGTGGAGGGGCAGATACGCAGTATTTT. This gives the protein CASSRGGGADTQYF.

The chain employs TRBV14 and TRBJ2-1; possible D gene TRBD1, 6 bases. The V end lost 0 bases, the J end lost 5 bases, and 14 bases lay between the germline ends. CDR3 size: 16 residues. Germline CDR1 reads SGHDN; CDR2 reads FVKESK. The chain's CDR3 is CASSQERQGLNNEQFF. The CDR3 DNA reads as TGTGCCAGCAGCCAAGAACGGCAGGGGCTTAACAATGAGCAGTTCTTC.

This clone was seen only a few times. V and J are TRBV7-8 and TRBJ2-7; possibly TRBD1 for D (6 bases). This CDR3 comprises 15 residues. Germline CDR1 SGHVS, CDR2 FQNEAQ. The V gene lost 1 base and the J gene lost 7 bases, with 17 bases spanning the gap. Written as DNA, the CDR3 is TGTGCCAGCAGCTTAGGGTTTGGGGGCTCTTTAGAGCAGTACTTC. It encodes CASSLGFGGSLEQYF.

The chain links TRBV14 to TRBJ2-4, with D maybe TRBD2 (5 bases). CDR1 is SGHDN, CDR2 FVKESK, per germline. The CDR3 runs to 14 residues. Trimming pared 5 bases from V and 7 bases from J, leaving 15 bases between. The CDR3 DNA is TGTGCCAGCAGCGCTACAGCGGCCGGCAACATTCAGTACTTC. Amino acid sequence: CASSATAAGNIQYF.

The J gene is TRBJ1-3, the V gene TRBV3-1 (or the pseudogene TRBV3-2); the D gene is possibly TRBD1 (5 bases). This CDR3 spans 15 amino acids. Germline CDR1 is LGHDT and CDR2 is YNNKEL (reference sequence). Trimming cost V 4 bases and J 2 bases, with 12 bases left between them. The CDR3 sequence: CASSPDIAAGNTIYF. CDR3 sequence (DNA): TGTGCCAGCAGCCCGGACATTGCTGCTGGAAACACCATATATTTT.

In this sample, this clone turned up a few times. The V call is TRBV5-1, the J call TRBJ2-5, with TRBD2 matching over 11 bases. Trimming at V came to 6 bases and at J to 5 bases, leaving 6 bases not matched to a gene. Germline assignment: CDR1 SGHRS and CDR2 YFSETQ. The CDR3 covers 14 residues. The CDR3 DNA is TGCGCCAGCACTCTAGCGGGAGGTTGGGAGACCCAGTACTTC. Translating gives CASTLAGGWETQYF.

V and J are TRBV19 and TRBJ1-1; D perhaps matches TRBD1 (5 bases). Germline-derived CDR1 and CDR2 are LNHDA and SQIVND (reference sequence). The V end was cut by 8 bases, the J end by 3 bases, with 16 bases between. The CDR3 covers 14 residues. CDR3 sequence (DNA): TGTGCCAGTCTGGGGCCCCTTCCCGACACTGAAGCTTTCTTT. It codes for CASLGPLPDTEAFF. Full variable domain (remainder filled in from reference TRBV19 and TRBJ1-1): DGGITQSPKYLFRKEGQNVTLSCEQNLNHDAMYWYRQDPGQGLRLIYYSQIVNDFQKGDIAEGYSVSREKKESFPLTVTSAQKNPTAFYLCASLGPLPDTEAFFGQGTRLTVV.

The gene calls are TRBV21-1 and TRBJ2-7; the D segment call TRBD2 is taken from the table without a DNA check. TRBV21-1 is a pseudogene locus. The CDR3 is 14 residues long. The DNA of the CDR3 is TGTGCCAGCAGCACTCTGTGGCCTAGCGGGAGTCCCCGCTTC. This gives the protein CASSTLWPSGSPRF.